A few counts support the clone carrying this T cell receptor (beta chain). Each CDR3 protein is one row after TCRdb ran MiXCR on the PCR reads. The top ten hold 0.78% of the sample, which has hundreds of thousands of distinct CDR3 sequences, about 25% seen once. The data stem from a study of molecular identifiers for immune sequencing clone quantification. This CDR3 is built from 13 residues. Unmatched junction bases numbered 5, after V lost 5 bases and J lost 4 bases. Germline V lookup: CDR1 MNHEY, CDR2 SMNVEV (reference sequence). The sequence was obtained from a human donor in good health. Some libraries in this study had Jurkat cell RNA spiked in. Sequencing was done on a sample of naive CD8+ T cells from blood, with Jurkat cell RNA spiked in. Specified subset: FACS-sorted CD8+CD4-CCR7+CD45RA+ naive T cells. The chain links TRBV27 to TRBJ2-7, with 7 bases that match TRBD1. DNA of the CDR3: TGTGCCAGCAGTACAGGGGTTTTGTACGAGCAGTACTTC. This encodes CASSTGVLYEQYF.